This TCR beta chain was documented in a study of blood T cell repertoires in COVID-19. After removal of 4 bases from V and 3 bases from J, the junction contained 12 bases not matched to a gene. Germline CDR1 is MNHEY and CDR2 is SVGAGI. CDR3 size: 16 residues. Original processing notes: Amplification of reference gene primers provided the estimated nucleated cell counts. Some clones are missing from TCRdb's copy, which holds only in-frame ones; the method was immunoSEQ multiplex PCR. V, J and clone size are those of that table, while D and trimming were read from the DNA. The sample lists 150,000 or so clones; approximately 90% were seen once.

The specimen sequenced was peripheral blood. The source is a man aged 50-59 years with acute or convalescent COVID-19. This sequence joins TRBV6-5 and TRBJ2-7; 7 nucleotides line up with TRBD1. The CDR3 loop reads CASSSTTGFQVYEQYF. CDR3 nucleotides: TGTGCCAGCAGTTCCACGACAGGGTTCCAAGTCTACGAGCAGTACTTC.